This TCR beta chain was sequenced for a study of cytomegalovirus exposure and HLA in healthy donors. General observations from the study: Earlier findings revealed that most TCR beta V segments proved productive either about 87% or about 30% of the time. The study listed roughly 160 cytomegalovirus-associated TCR beta chains. In a later analysis, specific HLA alleles were associated with 15,000 or so TCR beta sequences at a 0.05 false discovery rate.

Comment on this clone: The target antigen is unknown.

This CDR3 is built from 15 residues. The V and J ends lost 6 bases and 2 bases respectively, with 17 bases between them. Germline loops: CDR1 MNHNY, CDR2 SVGAGI (reference sequence). The primer mix had 60 Vbeta and 13 Jbeta primers. Some clones are missing from TCRdb's copy, which holds only in-frame ones; the method was immunoSEQ multiplex PCR. This sample carries about 100,000 clones, 65% to 80% of them seen once, and the ten largest clones take roughly 15%. The clonotype was recovered from a woman aged 18 to 35 in good health and CMV-seropositive. Material: PBMCs. The chain employs TRBV6-6 and TRBJ2-7; maybe TRBD2 (6 bases). For the CDR3, the DNA is TGTGCCAGCAGCTCCCAGGGACTTTATACCTACGAGCAGTACTTC. Translation gives CASSSQGLYTYEQYF.